This TCR beta chain was sequenced in a study of T cell responses to AZD1222 COVID-19 vaccine. Trimming removed 0 bases at V and 7 bases at J, with 10 bases between. CDR3 length equals 13 residues. CDR1 is MNHNS, CDR2 SASEGT, per germline. Repertoires were generated with immunoSEQ multiplex PCR, while TCRdb's copy carries only in-frame clones and drops some. The sample shows around 160,000 clones, less than 95% of them seen only once. V usage is TRBV6-1 and J usage is TRBJ2-7; possible D gene TRBD2, 5 bases. Sequenced here: peripheral blood, sampled on day 0 of AZD1222 vaccination. The clonotype originates from an adult in good health. In DNA form, the CDR3 reads TGTGCCAGCAGTGAAGCGAGGACTTATGAGCAGTACTTC. Amino acid sequence: CASSEARTYEQYF.